The entry that follows covers one TCR beta chain sequence. Its matching antigen is unknown. The same CDR3 arises from other DNA sequences in this sample as well. The sample belongs to a study of shared clonotypes between healthy human individuals. For each subset, genomic DNA was distributed in equal portions over several immunoSEQ plates. TCRdb's table, derived via immunoSEQ multiplex PCR, lists solely in-frame clones and lacks some. Among 950,000 to 1,200,000 clones listed, 70% to 80% were seen once. Findings and limits, study-wide: Even with large depth, rarefaction showed that sorted-subset sequencing was incomplete.

Each sample came from a Caucasian adult donor living in Nashville, Tennessee. The investigators split CD4+ cells into a CD45RA+ naive subset and a CD45RA-negative memory subset. This CDR3 has 13 residues. Germline loops: CDR1 SEHNR, CDR2 FQNEAQ (reference sequence). Trimming shortened V by 0 bases and J by 5 bases, and 7 bases separated the two germline ends. This sequence joins TRBV7-9 and TRBJ2-5; weak D call: TRBD2 (6 bases). Source material: memory CD4+ T cells from PBMCs. Stated subset: CD45RA-negative fraction. The sequence was collected from a man aged 18 to 29 in good health. Some clones in this sample may be carry-over from other donors' samples. The CDR3, as DNA: TGTGCCAGCAGCTTAGCTGGGGGGGAGACCCAGTACTTC. Its protein is CASSLAGGETQYF.